One sample yielded the 23 T cell receptor beta chains listed below, sequenced in a study of beta chain features in type 1 diabetes. The sequenced template was cDNA made from the entire isolated RNA. The assay was immunoSEQ multiplex PCR, and TCRdb's table has in-frame clones only and misses some. In the table there are around 400,000 clones, about 14% of which are singletons. Sequenced material: naive CD4+ T cells from blood. Receptors originate from a woman aged 18-35 years in good health.

This clone was seen more than once but under ten times. The rearrangement links TRBV29-1 to TRBJ1-5, with TRBD1 matching 7 bases. Germline V lookup: CDR1 SQVTM, CDR2 ANQGSEA. The CDR3 consists of 15 residues. DNA of the CDR3: TGCAGTACTATCCAGGGGGTCTGGGGCAATCAGCCCCAGCATTTT. The encoded protein is CSTIQGVWGNQPQHF.

The V gene is TRBV20-1, the J gene TRBJ1-1; D may be TRBD1 (5 bases). The CDR3 runs to 11 residues. Germline CDR1 is DFQATT and CDR2 is SNEGSKA (reference sequence). Trimming left V 3 bases short and J 7 bases short, with 9 bases between. CDR3 residues: CSASRQGEAFF. CDR3 coding DNA: TGCAGTGCTAGTAGGCAGGGTGAAGCTTTCTTT.

The rearrangement joins TRBV4-1 to TRBJ1-1; D remains unclear. The CDR3 has 15 residues. The ends were cut back, 3 bases at V and 3 bases at J, with 14 bases in the middle. In germline, CDR1 is MGHRA, CDR2 YSYEKL. The CDR3: CASSQAASRHTEAFF. CDR3 DNA sequence: TGCGCCAGCAGCCAGGCGGCTTCTCGGCACACTGAAGCTTTCTTT.

This rearrangement joins TRBV9 to TRBJ1-1; no clear D gene. Germline CDR1 and CDR2: SGDLS and YYNGEE. Trimming pared 4 bases from V and 8 bases from J, leaving 15 bases between. The length of the CDR3 is 13 residues. The CDR3 region is CASSPTGFGEAFF. CDR3 DNA sequence: TGTGCCAGCAGCCCGACGGGATTCGGAGAAGCTTTCTTT.

The V gene is TRBV7-9, the J gene TRBJ2-1, with 8 bases identical to TRBD2. This CDR3 region has 15 residues. Losses at the gene ends were 5 bases for V and 2 bases for J; bases not matched to a gene: 5. The germline V gene has CDR1 SEHNR and CDR2 FQNEAQ (reference sequence). This chain's CDR3 is CASSPTSGTYNEQFF. CDR3 nucleotide sequence: TGTGCCAGCAGCCCCACTAGCGGCACCTACAATGAGCAGTTCTTC.

The V call is TRBV2, the J call TRBJ1-5, with TRBD1 as a possible D gene (5 bases). The ends were cut back, 5 bases at V and 1 base at J, with 12 bases in the middle. CDR1 is SNHLY, CDR2 FYNNEI, per germline. The CDR3 has 15 residues. The CDR3 nucleotides are TGTGCCAGCAGTAAACAGGAACAGAGCAATCAGCCCCAGCATTTT. This codes for CASSKQEQSNQPQHF.

This chain uses TRBV29-1 with TRBJ1-5; maybe TRBD1 (5 bases). The CDR3 contains 13 residues. Trimming took off 4 bases at V and 3 bases at J, with 10 bases between the two ends. The V gene's germline CDR1 is SQVTM and CDR2 ANQGSEA. The CDR3 nucleotides are TGCAGCGTTGGGCAGGACACCAATCAGCCCCAGCATTTT. Translating it yields CSVGQDTNQPQHF.

This sequence joins TRBV27 and TRBJ2-4; 7 bases map to TRBD1. Germline V gene lookup returns CDR1 MNHEY and CDR2 SMNVEV (reference sequence). CDR3 size: 15 residues. The junction had 12 bases not matched to a gene; V was cut back by 5 bases and J by 8 bases. The CDR3 is CASSLLGGGADIQYF. In DNA form, the CDR3 reads TGTGCCAGCAGTCTCCTAGGGGGCGGTGCGGACATTCAGTACTTC.

This clone was seen only a few times. The V call is TRBV5-1, the J call TRBJ2-1; 8 bases are a match to TRBD2. The CDR3 has 16 amino acids. CDR1 and CDR2 from the germline V gene are SGHRS and YFSETQ. J gave up 0 bases and V 2 bases, and 4 bases lay outside the gene matches. The CDR3 region is CASSLSGTSSYNEQFF. The CDR3 nucleotides are TGCGCCAGCAGCTTATCCGGGACTAGCTCCTACAATGAGCAGTTCTTC.

The CDR3 region is CASSSLGTGKRNEQYF. The CDR3, as DNA: TGTGCCAGCAGTTCACTTGGGACAGGGAAGCGCAACGAGCAGTACTTC. The chain recombines TRBV28 with TRBJ2-7, with 9 bases lining up with TRBD1. Per the germline V gene, CDR1 is MDHEN and CDR2 is SYDVKM. Trimming removed 4 bases from V and 5 bases from J; junction bases left unmatched: 12. The CDR3 covers 16 residues.

The CDR3 DNA is TGTGCTAGTGGCCCGGACCGGGACAGCCGTAGTATGGGCTCCTACGAGCAGTACTTC. The encoded protein is CASGPDRDSRSMGSYEQYF. The V and J genes are TRBV12-5 and TRBJ2-7; 7 bases match TRBD1. With V trimmed by 6 bases and J by 0 bases, 20 bases remained unmatched. Germline V lookup: CDR1 LGHNT, CDR2 FRNRAP. The CDR3 is 19 amino acids.

The chain joins TRBV2 to TRBJ1-1, with D tentatively TRBD1 (6 bases). This CDR3 has 16 amino acids. Trimming stripped 6 bases from V and 0 bases from J, with 17 bases between. Germline V gene lookup returns CDR1 SNHLY and CDR2 FYNNEI. The DNA of the CDR3 is TGTGCCAGCAGCTCGGGGGGGGGCGGCTTGAACACTGAAGCTTTCTTT. Its translation: CASSSGGGGLNTEAFF. Filled out from reference TRBV2 and TRBJ1-1, the complete variable domain reads EPEVTQTPSHQVTQMGQEVILRCVPISNHLYFYWYRQILGQKVEFLVSFYNNEISEKSEIFDDQFSVERPDGSNFTLKIRSTKLEDSAMYFCASSSGGGGLNTEAFFGQGTRLTVV.

V usage is TRBV30 and J usage is TRBJ1-4; D perhaps matches TRBD1 (6 bases). The CDR3 is 13 residues long. Per germline, CDR1 GTSNPN and CDR2 SVGIG (reference sequence). Deletions cut 5 bases from V and 8 bases from J, with 15 bases between. CDR3 nucleotides: TGTGCCTGGGGACAGCACTATAGGGAAAAACTGTTTTTT. Its protein product is CAWGQHYREKLFF.

This chain links TRBV6-5 with TRBJ2-3; no clear D. V lost 3 bases, J lost 5 bases, and 3 bases lay in between. CDR1 is MNHEY and CDR2 is SVGAGI in the germline V gene. The CDR3 has 11 residues. In nucleotides, the CDR3 is TGTGCCAGCAGTTATAAAGATACGCAGTATTTT. Residues: CASSYKDTQYF.

In its sample, this clone was seen a few times. The chain links TRBV6-5 to TRBJ2-2; 7 bases fit TRBD1. V shed 2 bases and J 6 bases; nucleotides not matched to a gene: 6. The CDR3 covers 15 residues. CDR1 and CDR2 from the germline V gene are MNHEY and SVGAGI. Here the CDR3 DNA reads TGTGCCAGCAGTTACCGGCGCAGGGGGTCCGGGGAGCTGTTTTTT. Its protein is CASSYRRRGSGELFF.

The chain has TRBV7-9 and TRBJ2-5; D is ambiguous. V was clipped by 3 bases and J by 2 bases, with 10 bases between them. Looked up from germline, CDR1 is SEHNR and CDR2 is FQNEAQ (reference sequence). There are 14 residues in the CDR3. The CDR3 region is CASSLSQTQETQYF. CDR3 in DNA: TGTGCCAGCAGCTTGTCACAGACGCAAGAGACCCAGTACTTC.

This chain links TRBV18 with TRBJ1-1, with TRBD1 matching over 7 bases. CDR1 is KGHSH and CDR2 is LQKENI in the germline V gene. Trimming took 4 bases from V and 8 from J; bases not matched to a gene: 7. The CDR3 length is 13 residues. CDR3 sequence (DNA): TGTGCCAGCTCACTAGGATTACAGGGGGAAGCTTTCTTT. Translating it yields CASSLGLQGEAFF.

The chain has TRBV29-1 and TRBJ1-1; D uncertain. The ends were cut back, 6 bases at V and 1 base at J, with 12 bases in the middle. This CDR3 region has 13 residues. Germline CDR1 is SQVTM and CDR2 is ANQGSEA. The CDR3 DNA reads as TGCAGCGTCCAGGAACAGCAGAACACTGAAGCTTTCTTT. Translating gives CSVQEQQNTEAFF.

This sequence joins TRBV6-5 and TRBJ2-2; 10 positions match TRBD2. The CDR3 sequence is 15 residues long. The V gene's germline CDR1 is MNHEY and CDR2 SVGAGI. Trimming removed 6 bases from V and 6 bases from J; junction bases left unmatched: 7. Here the CDR3 DNA reads TGTGCCAGCAGCCTAGCGGGAGTTCTTGCCGGGGAGCTGTTTTTT. Amino acid sequence: CASSLAGVLAGELFF.

V is TRBV4-1 and J is TRBJ1-2; 7 nucleotides match TRBD1. Germline CDR1 is MGHRA and CDR2 is YSYEKL. V gave up 7 bases and J gave up 6 bases; unmatched junction bases: 8. The CDR3 contains 13 residues. The DNA of the CDR3 is TGCGCCAGCAACCGGGACAGAAGTGATGGCTACACCTTC. Encoded protein: CASNRDRSDGYTF.

This clone was found a few times. The rearrangement uses TRBV5-4 and TRBJ1-4, with D possibly being TRBD1 (6 bases). The CDR3 loop spans 13 amino acids. Looked up from germline, CDR1 is SGHNT and CDR2 is YYREEE (reference sequence). Trimming took 3 bases from V and 4 from J, leaving 7 bases between them. The CDR3 DNA reads TGTGCCAGCAGCTCGGACAGTAATGAAAAACTGTTTTTT. This codes for CASSSDSNEKLFF.

About this clone itself: Other DNA sequences in this sample translate to the same CDR3. The rearrangement uses TRBV6-5 and TRBJ2-7, with D tentatively TRBD2 (5 bases). CDR1 is MNHEY and CDR2 is SVGAGI in the germline V gene. The CDR3 consists of 11 residues. V lost 5 bases and J 3 bases, leaving 5 bases between the germline ends. The CDR3, as DNA: TGTGCCAGCAGTACTAGCTACGAGCAGTACTTC. Translated: CASSTSYEQYF.

The sample holds a few counts of this clone. This chain uses TRBV18 with TRBJ1-5; no clear D gene. The germline V gene has CDR1 KGHSH and CDR2 LQKENI. V was shortened by 5 bases and J by 0 bases, with 20 bases between the two germline ends. This CDR3 region has 18 residues. The CDR3: CASSERLQVLASNQPQHF. The CDR3 DNA reads as TGTGCCAGCTCAGAACGACTGCAGGTCCTAGCTAGCAATCAGCCCCAGCATTTT.